These T cell receptor beta chains were read from a single sample in a study of blood T cell repertoires in COVID-19. Produced via immunoSEQ multiplex PCR; TCRdb's table is partial and in-frame only. The sample gives over 100,000 clones, around 90% of which show up once; roughly 4.6% is in the top ten. The sample taken for sequencing was peripheral blood. These receptors came from a human donor in a cohort sampled during active COVID-19. The CDR3 runs from the conserved cysteine through the conserved F or W. The D gene is left open where the match is weak. Some rows have no size entry. The others give once, few or many, or a class for an expanded clone.

TRBV4-2	-	-	TRBJ1-1	CASSQEGGGITEAFF	TGTGCCAGCAGCCAAGAAGGCGGGGGAATCACTGAAGCTTTCTTT
TRBV3-1/TRBV3-2	-	-	TRBJ1-3	CASSPGVVGNTIYF	TGTGCCAGCAGCCCGGGGGTCGTGGGAAACACCATATATTTT
TRBV15	-	TRBD1	TRBJ1-1	CATSRLTGMNTEAFF	TGTGCCACCAGCAGGTTGACAGGGATGAACACTGAAGCTTTCTTT
TRBV19	-	-	TRBJ1-6	CASSTSGTLSYNSPLHF	TGTGCCAGTAGTACTTCCGGGACACTCTCCTATAATTCACCCCTCCACTTT
TRBV7-8	-	-	TRBJ1-2	CASSPGLEPYYGYTF	TGTGCCAGCAGCCCAGGGTTAGAACCCTACTATGGCTACACCTTC
TRBV10-3	-	-	TRBJ1-1	CAISVGGDGEAFF	TGTGCCATCAGTGTCGGGGGAGATGGTGAAGCTTTCTTT
TRBV2	-	-	TRBJ2-3	CAGSDQGLGTQYF	TGTGCCGGCAGTGATCAGGGACTCGGTACGCAGTATTTT
TRBV18	-	-	TRBJ2-5	CASSPKGQETQYF	TGTGCCAGCTCACCAAAGGGGCAGGAGACCCAGTACTTC
TRBV4-3	-	-	TRBJ2-1	CASSQDKGRWNEQFF	TGCGCCAGCAGCCAAGATAAGGGGCGCTGGAATGAGCAGTTCTTC
TRBV29-1	-	-	TRBJ2-5	CSVAGNEETQYF	TGCAGCGTTGCCGGGAACGAGGAGACCCAGTACTTC
TRBV7-2	-	-	TRBJ2-1	CASSSIFSEPYNEQFF	TGTGCCAGCAGTTCCATCTTTAGCGAGCCCTACAATGAGCAGTTCTTC
TRBV6-6	-	TRBD1	TRBJ2-7	CASSIDRGRGQYF	TGTGCCAGCAGTATAGACAGGGGGCGGGGGCAGTACTTC
TRBV4-2	-	-	TRBJ1-4	CASSQDYMGQGEKLFF	TGTGCCAGCAGCCAAGATTATATGGGTCAGGGCGAAAAACTGTTTTTT
TRBV6-6	-	-	TRBJ2-7	CASSYSLGGEQYF	TGTGCCAGCAGTTACAGCTTAGGGGGCGAGCAGTACTTC
TRBV9	-	TRBD1	TRBJ1-1	CASSVAGTGRTEAFF	TGTGCCAGCAGCGTAGCCGGGACAGGGAGGACTGAAGCTTTCTTT
TRBV30	-	-	TRBJ2-7	CAWSAQGAEQYF	TGTGCCTGGAGTGCACAGGGAGCCGAGCAGTACTTC
TRBV30	-	TRBD1	TRBJ1-1	CAWDKTGGSRAFF	TGTGCCTGGGATAAAACAGGGGGGTCAAGAGCTTTCTTT
TRBV7-2	few	TRBD1	TRBJ2-7	CASSLEGTGPYEQYF	TGTGCCAGCAGCTTAGAGGGGACAGGCCCCTACGAGCAGTACTTC
TRBV13	-	TRBD1	TRBJ2-2	CASSLGQETNTGELFF	TGTGCCAGCAGCTTGGGACAGGAGACGAACACCGGGGAGCTGTTTTTT
TRBV28	-	-	TRBJ1-2	CASSFPPLTGTTARYYGYTF	TGTGCCAGCAGCTTCCCCCCCCTGACAGGAACGACAGCCAGGTACTATGGCTACACCTTC
TRBV6-5	few	TRBD1	TRBJ2-7	CASSSHGTGKTYEQYF	TGTGCCAGCAGTTCTCATGGGACAGGGAAAACCTACGAGCAGTACTTC
TRBV18	-	-	TRBJ2-2	CASSPRSEPNTGELFF	TGTGCCAGCTCACCAAGGAGTGAGCCTAACACCGGGGAGCTGTTTTTT
TRBV3-1/TRBV3-2	-	-	TRBJ1-1	CASRPGLLNTEAFF	TGTGCCAGCAGGCCGGGACTCTTGAACACTGAAGCTTTCTTT
TRBV6-5	-	-	TRBJ2-3	CASSRSESSTDTQYF	TGTGCCAGCAGCCGAAGCGAGTCGAGCACAGATACGCAGTATTTT
TRBV7-2	-	-	TRBJ1-1	CATRAGQMNTEAFF	TGTGCCACCCGGGCAGGGCAAATGAACACTGAAGCTTTCTTT
TRBV6-5	-	TRBD2	TRBJ2-4	CASRRTSGVLNIQYF	TGTGCCAGCAGACGGACTAGCGGCGTTCTTAACATTCAGTACTTC
TRBV3-1/TRBV3-2	-	-	TRBJ1-1	CASSRSGEAFF	TGTGCCAGCAGTCGTTCAGGAGAAGCTTTCTTT
TRBV28	-	-	TRBJ1-5	CASSPSEGNNQPQHF	TGTGCCAGCAGTCCCTCGGAGGGGAACAATCAGCCCCAGCATTTT
TRBV19	many	-	TRBJ1-5	CASNINRGNQPQHF	TGTGCCAGCAACATTAACAGGGGCAATCAGCCCCAGCATTTT
TRBV29-1	-	TRBD1	TRBJ2-3	CSVSQVVRGLADTQYF	TGCAGCGTTTCCCAGGTGGTCAGGGGGCTCGCAGATACGCAGTATTTT
TRBV27	-	-	TRBJ1-1	CASSLQSEYTEAFF	TGTGCCAGCTCCCTTCAATCGGAGTACACTGAAGCTTTCTTT
TRBV3-1/TRBV3-2	-	-	TRBJ2-1	CASSQGALLLFF	TGTGCCAGCAGCCAAGGCGCGCTTTTATTGTTCTTC
TRBV27	-	-	TRBJ2-1	CASSLRTDMFF	TGTGCCAGCAGTTTGAGGACAGATATGTTCTTC
TRBV19	-	-	TRBJ1-1	CASISGVHTEAFF	TGTGCCAGTATTTCAGGGGTCCACACTGAAGCTTTCTTT
TRBV21-1	-	-	TRBJ2-5	CASKLLTGLGETQYF	TGTGCCAGCAAGCTACTAACCGGCCTTGGAGAGACCCAGTACTTC
TRBV16	-	-	TRBJ1-2	CASSQSSLPGGNYGYTF	TGTGCCAGCAGCCAATCTAGTCTCCCAGGAGGTAACTATGGCTACACCTTC
TRBV5-5	few	-	TRBJ2-5	CASSTSGVFVKTQYF	TGTGCCAGCAGCACTTCAGGTGTTTTCGTCAAGACCCAGTACTTC
TRBV4-3	once	-	TRBJ2-6	CASSLRGSSSGANVLTF	TGCGCCAGCAGCCTTCGGGGTTCGTCCTCTGGGGCCAACGTCCTGACTTTC
TRBV28	-	-	TRBJ1-6	CASNSRTANSPLHF	TGTGCCAGCAACTCGAGGACAGCGAATTCACCCCTCCACTTT
TRBV6-5	-	-	TRBJ2-7	CASSYRSSYEQYF	TGTGCCAGCAGTTACCGCAGCTCCTACGAGCAGTACTTC
TRBV20-1	-	-	TRBJ2-5	CSASFKWRETQYF	TGCAGTGCTAGTTTTAAGTGGAGAGAGACCCAGTACTTC
TRBV14	-	-	TRBJ2-3	CASSQDPSWPDTQYF	TGTGCCAGCAGCCAAGACCCTAGTTGGCCAGATACGCAGTATTTT
TRBV9	-	-	TRBJ1-4	CASSPRGGAGEKLFF	TGTGCCAGCAGCCCTAGAGGGGGGGCGGGGGAAAAACTGTTTTTT
TRBV3-1/TRBV3-2	-	TRBD1	TRBJ1-3	CASSPTGRLSGNTIYF	TGTGCCAGCAGCCCGACAGGGCGCCTCTCTGGAAACACCATATATTTT